The 14 T cell receptor beta chains below all came from one sample that was sequenced in a study of breast tumors, draining lymph nodes, adjacent tissues. Breast cancer patients provided tissue from their axillary draining lymph nodes. Using its own MiXCR run on the multiplex PCR reads, TCRdb lists one record per CDR3 protein. The sample lists about 230,000 distinct CDR3 sequences; roughly 30% were seen once. The source material was axillary lymph node tissue. These receptors were taken from a female donor with breast cancer. Some clones in this sample may be carry-over from other donors' samples.

The sample holds many counts of this clonotype. V and J are TRBV24-1 and TRBJ1-2; D is unresolved. V was clipped by 1 base and J by 5 bases, with 7 bases between them. CDR3 size: 13 residues. Germline V gene lookup returns CDR1 KGHDR and CDR2 SFDVKD. The DNA for the CDR3 is TGTGCCACCAGTGATTTTTCCGGGTATGGCTACACCTTC. Translating it yields CATSDFSGYGYTF.

The gene calls are TRBV6-6 and TRBJ1-2, with D uncertain. Germline V gene sequence: CDR1 MNHNY, CDR2 SVGAGI (reference sequence). The length of the CDR3 is 14 residues. The V end lost 2 bases, the J end lost 0 bases, and 7 bases lay between the germline ends. The CDR3 region has the DNA TGTGCCAGCAGTTACCAAATAGCTAACTATGGCTACACCTTC. Its protein is CASSYQIANYGYTF.

At least ten counts were recorded for this clonotype. The chain carries TRBV12-3 or TRBV12-4 and TRBJ1-1; D ambiguous. V lost 4 bases and J lost 3, with 9 bases in between. The CDR3 loop spans 13 amino acids. As DNA, the CDR3 is TGTGCCAGCAGTTCCGGGCACCACACTGAAGCTTTCTTT. Translated: CASSSGHHTEAFF.

This clonotype was detected a few times. The CDR3 region has the DNA TGTGCCAGCAGTACATTAGCGGGAGGATACAATGAGCAGTTCTTC. This sequence encodes CASSTLAGGYNEQFF. V usage is TRBV6-2 or TRBV6-3 and J usage is TRBJ2-1; 10 positions match TRBD2. Germline trimming cut 5 bases from V and 4 bases from J; bases unmatched to any gene: 5. Looked up from germline, CDR1 is MNHEY and CDR2 is SVGEGT. The CDR3 is made up of 15 amino acids.

This clonotype was counted many times. V and J are TRBV5-1 and TRBJ2-5; D might be TRBD2 (5 bases). The CDR3 contains 16 residues. Trimming shortened V by 5 bases and J by 1 base, and 18 bases separated the two germline ends. The germline gives CDR1 SGHRS, CDR2 YFSETQ. This chain's CDR3 is CASRADVRVRQETQYF. The CDR3 DNA reads TGCGCCAGCAGAGCTGACGTGAGGGTTCGCCAAGAGACCCAGTACTTC.

The table lists this clonotype with many counts. V usage is TRBV5-1 and J usage is TRBJ2-2; TRBD1 might be the D (5 bases). The V end lost 7 bases, the J end lost 4 bases, and 14 bases lay between the germline ends. The CDR3 contains 14 residues. CDR1 is SGHRS and CDR2 is YFSETQ in the germline V gene. The CDR3 is CASRRGRATGELFF. The CDR3 DNA follows: TGCGCCAGCCGAAGGGGTCGCGCCACCGGGGAGCTGTTTTTT.

The chain is built from TRBV7-3 and TRBJ2-3; tentative D call: TRBD2 (6 bases). Germline V gene data show CDR1 as SGHTA and CDR2 as FQGTGA. Trimming shortened V by 2 bases and J by 5 bases, and 11 bases separated the two germline ends. The CDR3 is made up of 14 amino acids. This CDR3 is CASSLYGRQDTQYF. DNA of the CDR3: TGTGCCAGCAGCTTATACGGGAGACAAGATACGCAGTATTTT. The variable domain in full, completed from reference TRBV7-3 and TRBJ2-3, reads GAGVSQTPSNKVTEKGKYVELRCDPISGHTALYWYRQSLGQGPEFLIYFQGTGAADDSGLPNDRFFAVRPEGSVSTLKIQRTERGDSAVYLCASSLYGRQDTQYFGPGTRLTVL.

This chain links TRBV2 with TRBJ2-3, with 11 bases lining up with TRBD2. CDR3 length: 17 residues. From germline, CDR1 is SNHLY and CDR2 FYNNEI. J lost 6 bases, V lost 0 bases, and 8 bases had no gene match. CDR3: CASSEAAYSGGEDTQYF. The CDR3 coding sequence is TGTGCCAGCAGTGAAGCGGCCTATAGCGGGGGGGAGGATACGCAGTATTTT. Supplemented by reference TRBV2 and TRBJ2-3, the full variable domain reads EPEVTQTPSHQVTQMGQEVILRCVPISNHLYFYWYRQILGQKVEFLVSFYNNEISEKSEIFDDQFSVERPDGSNFTLKIRSTKLEDSAMYFCASSEAAYSGGEDTQYFGPGTRLTVL.

This clonotype was seen a few times. The chain combines TRBV28 with TRBJ2-7; 9 bases map to TRBD2. In germline, CDR1 is MDHEN, CDR2 SYDVKM. CDR3 length: 15 amino acids. V trimming: 7 bases; J trimming: 6 bases; junction bases outside the gene matches: 13. CDR3 loop: CASNTRGGRAPEQYF. The CDR3 nucleotides are TGTGCCAGCAACACACGGGGCGGGAGGGCCCCCGAGCAGTACTTC.

This clonotype was detected ten times or more. The CDR3 DNA reads as TGTGCCAGCAGTTTTCGGGAGCTGAGGGCGGCTGAGCAGTTCTTC. Translated, it gives CASSFRELRAAEQFF. The J gene is TRBJ2-1, the V gene TRBV28, with D maybe TRBD2 (6 bases). This CDR3 contains 15 residues. Trimming took 3 bases from V and 9 from J, leaving 18 bases between them. Germline CDR1 is MDHEN and CDR2 is SYDVKM.

This clonotype occurred many times. This chain links TRBV13 with TRBJ1-2; D gene ambiguous. Germline V gene data show CDR1 as PRHDT and CDR2 as FYEKMQ (reference sequence). This CDR3 has 14 residues. With 1 base removed from V and 7 bases from J, the gap between germline ends came to 13 bases. CDR3 residues: CASSLARGVGGYTF. Written as DNA, the CDR3 is TGTGCCAGCAGCTTAGCACGCGGGGTTGGTGGCTACACCTTC. The variable domain in full, with the rest retrieved from reference TRBV13 and TRBJ1-2, is AAGVIQSPRHLIKEKRETATLKCYPIPRHDTVYWYQQGPGQDPQFLISFYEKMQSDKGSIPDRFSAQQFSDYHSELNMSSLELGDSALYFCASSLARGVGGYTFGSGTRLTVV.

Ten or more counts support this clonotype. J is TRBJ2-3 and V is TRBV6-1, with TRBD2 matching 10 bases. This CDR3 has 16 residues. The trim removed 8 bases at V and 0 bases at J, leaving 8 bases unmatched. The germline V gene encodes CDR1 MNHNS and CDR2 SASEGT. The CDR3 protein is CASGRPTSGSTDTQYF. CDR3 in DNA: TGTGCCAGCGGACGGCCGACTAGCGGGAGCACAGATACGCAGTATTTT.

This clonotype has a count of ten or more. CDR3 coding DNA: TGCGCCAGCACCGGGGACAGCCCTGGGAATGAGCAGTTCTTC. Amino acid sequence: CASTGDSPGNEQFF. J is TRBJ2-1 and V is TRBV5-1; 7 bases match TRBD1. The CDR3 spans 14 residues. Germline trimming cut 6 bases from V and 7 bases from J; bases unmatched to any gene: 10. Per germline, CDR1 SGHRS and CDR2 YFSETQ. The full variable domain, rest sourced from reference TRBV5-1 and TRBJ2-1, is KAGVTQTPRYLIKTRGQQVTLSCSPISGHRSVSWYQQTPGQGLQFLFEYFSETQRNKGNFPGRFSGRQFSNSRSEMNVSTLELGDSALYLCASTGDSPGNEQFFGPGTRLTVL.

This clonotype was picked up a small number of times. The chain is built from TRBV6-5 and TRBJ2-7; tentatively, D is TRBD2 (6 bases). Germline CDR1 is MNHEY and CDR2 is SVGAGI. The CDR3 is 14 residues long. Trimming cost V 6 bases and J 4 bases, with 16 bases left between them. CDR3 DNA sequence: TGTGCCAGCAGCCGGGACCCGGGGAGGTACGAGCAGTACTTC. It encodes CASSRDPGRYEQYF.